The 8 T cell receptor beta chains below come from one sample, sequenced in a study of cytomegalovirus exposure and HLA in healthy donors. PCR involved 60 Vbeta and 13 Jbeta primers. Only in-frame clones appear in the TCRdb table, and some are missing; sequencing was by immunoSEQ multiplex PCR. The sample lists 100,000 or so clones, roughly 70% occurring once. Source material: PBMCs. Receptor source: a man aged 35 to 55 in good health and CMV-seropositive.

The chain combines TRBV10-3 with TRBJ2-3, with 9 bases that match TRBD2. With 8 bases clipped from V and 6 bases from J, the junction kept 6 bases outside the gene matches. Per germline, CDR1 ENHRY and CDR2 SYGVKD. This CDR3 region has 13 residues. The CDR3 here is CAIRTSEWDTQYF. The CDR3 nucleotides are TGTGCCATCCGGACTAGCGAGTGGGATACGCAGTATTTT.

The chain uses TRBV27 and TRBJ1-5, with a possible D match to TRBD1 (5 bases). Per the germline V gene, CDR1 is MNHEY and CDR2 is SMNVEV (reference sequence). The CDR3 extends over 15 amino acids. V lost 4 bases, J lost 0 bases, and 10 bases lay in between. The CDR3 here is CASSSTVHSNQPQHF. CDR3 sequence (DNA): TGTGCCAGCAGTTCGACAGTGCATAGCAATCAGCCCCAGCATTTT.

This chain joins TRBV7-2 and TRBJ2-3; D is undetermined. Trimming cost V 2 bases and J 1 base, with 7 bases left between them. The CDR3 extends over 14 amino acids. Germline V gives CDR1 SGHTA, CDR2 FQGNSA. The CDR3 region is CASSLQRRTDTQYF. The CDR3, as DNA: TGTGCCAGCAGCTTACAGCGACGCACAGATACGCAGTATTTT.

This CDR3 is CASSPDPSGGYNEQFF. The CDR3 bases are TGTGCCAGCAGCCCCGACCCAAGCGGGGGGTACAATGAGCAGTTCTTC. This chain links TRBV7-8 with TRBJ2-1, with 9 bases that match TRBD2. J gave up 4 bases and V 5 bases, and 9 bases lay outside the gene matches. CDR3 length: 16 residues. Germline V lookup: CDR1 SGHVS, CDR2 FQNEAQ.

This clone appeared once. V gene TRBV4-1 combines with J gene TRBJ2-2; 9 bases agree with TRBD1. The CDR3 is 16 amino acids. Germline CDR1 MGHRA, CDR2 YSYEKL. V shed 6 bases, J shed 6 bases, and the junction held 11 bases outside the gene matches. CDR3 in amino acids: CASRLIGTGISGELFF. The CDR3 nucleotides are TGCGCCAGCAGATTAATAGGGACAGGGATCTCCGGGGAGCTGTTTTTT.

A few counts support this clone. The chain has TRBV19 and TRBJ2-1; TRBD2 matches 7 bases. With V trimmed by 4 bases and J by 3 bases, 6 bases remained unmatched. This CDR3 contains 15 residues. CDR1 is LNHDA, CDR2 SQIVND, per germline (reference sequence). This CDR3 is CASSTGLVSYNEQFF. In nucleotides, the CDR3 is TGTGCCAGTAGTACAGGACTAGTTAGCTACAATGAGCAGTTCTTC.

The chain recombines TRBV28 with TRBJ2-5; 12 bases line up with TRBD2. CDR1 is MDHEN and CDR2 is SYDVKM in the germline V gene. The CDR3 has 17 residues. Trimming at V came to 4 bases and at J to 1 base, leaving 7 bases not matched to a gene. CDR3 coding DNA: TGTGCCAGCAGTTCGTTAGGACTAGCGGGGACCCAAGAGACCCAGTACTTC. Its translation: CASSSLGLAGTQETQYF.

The J gene is TRBJ2-3, the V gene TRBV2; D ambiguous. Germline-derived CDR1 and CDR2 are SNHLY and FYNNEI. The CDR3 has 14 residues. Trimming pared 4 bases from V and 0 bases from J, leaving 8 bases between. The CDR3 is CASSVYLSTDTQYF. CDR3 coding DNA: TGTGCCAGCAGTGTCTATCTAAGCACAGATACGCAGTATTTT.